This T cell receptor (beta chain) came from a study of PD-1 blockade in classical Hodgkin lymphoma. Study-level results: Significant TCR diversity gains by C4D1 occurred in CD4+ but not CD8+ cells. Patients were excluded if nivolumab began under 1 year after ASCT (the autologous transplant). Before treatment, TCR diversity in newly diagnosed patients was reportedly lower than in healthy donors. What caused the repertoire differences, perhaps disease activity or prior therapy, remains undefined.

Trimming took 6 bases from V and 2 from J; bases not matched to a gene: 6. The CDR3 length is 14 residues. CDR1 is MNHEY, CDR2 SMNVEV, per germline (reference sequence). This clone was seen a handful of times. Its antigen is currently unknown. Time point specified: cycle 4 day 1 (C4D1), after more than five weeks of nivolumab. Every patient had relapsed following autologous stem cell transplantation, and cohorts differed in brentuximab vedotin exposure. The study isolated CD8+ T cells from thawed PBMCs by magnetic negative selection. Some clones are missing from TCRdb's copy, which holds only in-frame ones; the method was immunoSEQ multiplex PCR. This sample carries 6,500 to 9,500 clones, 65% to 80% of them seen once, and the ten largest clones take about 38%.

The source is a human donor with classical Hodgkin lymphoma. The sequencing here drew on CD8+ T cells from blood, taken before the fourth cycle of nivolumab. The J gene is TRBJ2-7, the V gene TRBV27; 8 bases align to TRBD1. This CDR3 reads CASSIGTGAYEQYF. The CDR3 region has the DNA TGTGCCAGCAGCATAGGGACAGGAGCCTACGAGCAGTACTTC.